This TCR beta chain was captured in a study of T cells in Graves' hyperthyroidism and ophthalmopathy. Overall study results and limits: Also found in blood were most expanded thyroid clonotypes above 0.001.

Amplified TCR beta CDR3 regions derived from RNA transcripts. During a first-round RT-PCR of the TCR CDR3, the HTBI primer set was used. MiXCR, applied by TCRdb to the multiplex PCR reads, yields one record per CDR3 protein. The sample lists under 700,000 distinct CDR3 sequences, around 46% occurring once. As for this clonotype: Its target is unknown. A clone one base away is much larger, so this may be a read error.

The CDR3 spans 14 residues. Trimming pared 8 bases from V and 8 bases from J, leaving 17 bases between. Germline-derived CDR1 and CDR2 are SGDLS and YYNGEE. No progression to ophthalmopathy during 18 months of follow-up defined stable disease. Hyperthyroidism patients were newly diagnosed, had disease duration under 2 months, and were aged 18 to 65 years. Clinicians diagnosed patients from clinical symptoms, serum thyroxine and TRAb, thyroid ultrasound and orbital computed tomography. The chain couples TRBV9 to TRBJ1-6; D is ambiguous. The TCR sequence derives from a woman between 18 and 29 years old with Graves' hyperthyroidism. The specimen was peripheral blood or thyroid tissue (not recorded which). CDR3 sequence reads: CARTSGNWDSPLHF. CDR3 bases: TGTGCCAGAACGTCGGGGAATTGGGATTCACCCCTCCACTTT.